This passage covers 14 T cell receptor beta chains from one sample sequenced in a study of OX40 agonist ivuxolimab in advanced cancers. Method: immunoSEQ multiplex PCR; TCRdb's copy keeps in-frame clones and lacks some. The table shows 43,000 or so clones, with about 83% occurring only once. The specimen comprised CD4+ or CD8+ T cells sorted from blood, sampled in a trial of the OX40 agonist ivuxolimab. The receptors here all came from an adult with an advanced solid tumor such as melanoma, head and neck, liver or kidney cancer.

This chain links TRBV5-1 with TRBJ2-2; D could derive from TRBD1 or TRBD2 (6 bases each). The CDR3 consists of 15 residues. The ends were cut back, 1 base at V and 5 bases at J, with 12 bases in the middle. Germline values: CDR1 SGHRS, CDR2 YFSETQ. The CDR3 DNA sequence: TGCGCCAGCAGCTTGTTGCAGGGGAGGACCGGGGAGCTGTTTTTT. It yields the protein CASSLLQGRTGELFF.

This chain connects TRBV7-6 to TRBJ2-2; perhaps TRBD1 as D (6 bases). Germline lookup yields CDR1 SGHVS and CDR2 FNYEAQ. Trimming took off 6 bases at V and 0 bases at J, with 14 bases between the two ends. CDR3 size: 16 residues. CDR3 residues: CASSFRGGSNTGELFF. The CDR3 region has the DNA TGTGCCAGCAGTTTTAGAGGGGGTTCGAACACCGGGGAGCTGTTTTTT.

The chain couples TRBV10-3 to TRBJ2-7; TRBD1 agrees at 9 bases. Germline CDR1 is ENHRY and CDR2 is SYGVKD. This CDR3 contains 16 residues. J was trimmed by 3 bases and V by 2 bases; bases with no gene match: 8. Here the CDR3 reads CAISETGQGLNYEQYF. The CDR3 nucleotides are TGTGCCATCAGTGAGACCGGACAGGGGTTGAACTACGAGCAGTACTTC.

The CDR3 DNA sequence: TGTGCCAGCAGCCCCTGGGGCAGCCGGGCCATCTACGAGCAGTACTTC. This encodes CASSPWGSRAIYEQYF. The chain carries TRBV4-2 and TRBJ2-7; maybe TRBD1 (5 bases). Germline V lookup: CDR1 LGHNA, CDR2 YNFKEQ. The CDR3 is made up of 16 amino acids. V lost 4 bases and J lost 3, with 19 bases in between.

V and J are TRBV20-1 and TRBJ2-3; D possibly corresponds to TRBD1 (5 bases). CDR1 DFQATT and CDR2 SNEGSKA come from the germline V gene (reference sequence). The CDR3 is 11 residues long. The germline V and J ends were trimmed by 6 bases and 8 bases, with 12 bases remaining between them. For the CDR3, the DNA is TGCAGTGCCGGACATGGGGCTACGCAGTATTTT. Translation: CSAGHGATQYF.

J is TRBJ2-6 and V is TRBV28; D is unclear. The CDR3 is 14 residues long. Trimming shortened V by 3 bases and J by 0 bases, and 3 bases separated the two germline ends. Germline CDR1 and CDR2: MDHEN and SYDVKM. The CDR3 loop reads CASSLVSGANVLTF. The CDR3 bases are TGTGCCAGCAGTTTGGTCTCTGGGGCCAACGTCCTGACTTTC.

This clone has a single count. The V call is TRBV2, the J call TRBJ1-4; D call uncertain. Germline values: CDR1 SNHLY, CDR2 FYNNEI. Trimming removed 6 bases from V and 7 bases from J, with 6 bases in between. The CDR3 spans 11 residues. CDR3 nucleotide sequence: TGTGCCAGCAGCATGTCTGAAAAACTGTTTTTT. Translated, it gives CASSMSEKLFF. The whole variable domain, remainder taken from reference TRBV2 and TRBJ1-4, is EPEVTQTPSHQVTQMGQEVILRCVPISNHLYFYWYRQILGQKVEFLVSFYNNEISEKSEIFDDQFSVERPDGSNFTLKIRSTKLEDSAMYFCASSMSEKLFFGSGTQLSVL.

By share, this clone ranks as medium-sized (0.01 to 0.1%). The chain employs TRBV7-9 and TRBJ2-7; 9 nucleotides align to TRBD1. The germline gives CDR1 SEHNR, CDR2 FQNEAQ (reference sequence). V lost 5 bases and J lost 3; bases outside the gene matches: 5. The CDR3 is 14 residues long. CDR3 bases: TGTGCCAGCAGCAGTACAGGGGGCTTCTACGAGCAGTACTTC. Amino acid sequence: CASSSTGGFYEQYF.

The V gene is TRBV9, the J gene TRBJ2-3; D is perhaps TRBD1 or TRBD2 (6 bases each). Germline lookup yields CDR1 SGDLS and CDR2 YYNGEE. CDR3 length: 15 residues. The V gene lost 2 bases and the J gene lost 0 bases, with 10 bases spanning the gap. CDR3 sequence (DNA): TGTGCCAGCAGCGTGCAGGGGACTAGCACAGATACGCAGTATTTT. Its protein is CASSVQGTSTDTQYF.

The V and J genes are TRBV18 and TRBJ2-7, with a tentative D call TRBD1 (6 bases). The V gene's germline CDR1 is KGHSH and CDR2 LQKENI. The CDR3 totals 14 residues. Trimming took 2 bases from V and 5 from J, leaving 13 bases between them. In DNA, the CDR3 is TGTGCCAGCTCACCAACGACAGGTCGACACGAGCAGTACTTC. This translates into CASSPTTGRHEQYF.

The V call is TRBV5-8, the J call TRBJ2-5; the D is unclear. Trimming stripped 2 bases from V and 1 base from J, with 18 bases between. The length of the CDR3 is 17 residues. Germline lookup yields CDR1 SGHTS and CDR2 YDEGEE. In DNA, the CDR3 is TGTGCCAGCAGCTTCCCCCCAGCGAGATCGACCCAAGAGACCCAGTACTTC. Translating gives CASSFPPARSTQETQYF. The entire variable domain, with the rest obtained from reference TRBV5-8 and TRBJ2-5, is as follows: EAGVTQSPTHLIKTRGQQATLRCSPISGHTSVYWYQQALGLGLQFLLWYDEGEERNRGNFPPRFSGRQFPNYSSELNVNALELEDSALYLCASSFPPARSTQETQYFGPGTRLLVL.

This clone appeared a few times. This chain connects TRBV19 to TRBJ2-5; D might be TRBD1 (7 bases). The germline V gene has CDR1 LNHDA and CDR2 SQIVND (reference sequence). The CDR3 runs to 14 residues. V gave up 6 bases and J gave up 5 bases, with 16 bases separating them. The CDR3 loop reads CASSNRGGWETQYF. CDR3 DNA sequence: TGTGCCAGTAGCAACAGGGGAGGTTGGGAGACCCAGTACTTC. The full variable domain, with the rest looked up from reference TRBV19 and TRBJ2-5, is DGGITQSPKYLFRKEGQNVTLSCEQNLNHDAMYWYRQDPGQGLRLIYYSQIVNDFQKGDIAEGYSVSREKKESFPLTVTSAQKNPTAFYLCASSNRGGWETQYFGPGTRLLVL.

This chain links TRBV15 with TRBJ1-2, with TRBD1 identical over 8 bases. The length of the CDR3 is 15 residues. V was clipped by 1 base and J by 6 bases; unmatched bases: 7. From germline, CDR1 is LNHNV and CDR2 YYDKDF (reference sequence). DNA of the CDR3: TGTGCCACCAGCAGAGGGGGACAGGTGGTCGATGGCTACACCTTC. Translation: CATSRGGQVVDGYTF.

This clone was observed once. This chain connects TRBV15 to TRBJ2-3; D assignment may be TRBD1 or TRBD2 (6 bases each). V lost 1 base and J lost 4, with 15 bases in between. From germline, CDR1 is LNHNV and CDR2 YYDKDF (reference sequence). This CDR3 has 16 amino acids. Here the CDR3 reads CATSRGGAGDADTQYF. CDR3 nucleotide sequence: TGTGCCACCAGCAGAGGGGGGGCAGGGGATGCAGATACGCAGTATTTT.